The clone carrying this T cell receptor (beta chain) came up a few times. The antigen remains undetermined. The sample comes from a study of T cell repertoires in cytomegalovirus infection. Turning to the study itself: The authors used CMV epitopes that were HLA-C-restricted (recently identified) and HLA-B-restricted (well studied). Signatures in public TCR beta sequences pointed to both CMV infection and matching HLA type.

Study-level results: There were carriers of CMV plus the relevant HLA, and cumulative public TCR beta family frequency identified them.

In TCRdb, the reads were re-called with MiXCR into one record per CDR3 protein. The sample records about half a million distinct CDR3 sequences, 30% to 35% being singletons. The source is a human donor in good health (CMV status not recorded). Some clones in this sample may be carry-over from other donors' samples. This material consisted of cultured PBMCs, taken from culture after CMV antigen stimulation.

The CDR3 region has the DNA TGTGCCAGCAGCGTAGGGAGGGGTCCCTACGAGCAGTACTTC. It yields the protein CASSVGRGPYEQYF. This chain connects TRBV9 to TRBJ2-7, with D maybe TRBD2 (6 bases). There are 14 residues in the CDR3. CDR1 SGDLS and CDR2 YYNGEE come from the germline V gene. The V end lost 0 bases, the J end lost 2 bases, and 9 bases lay between the germline ends.